The 5 T cell receptor beta chains presented below share a single source sample, sequenced in a study of patients with pleural tuberculosis. MiXCR was run by TCRdb on the reads, yielding one entry per CDR3 protein. The sample yields around 50,000 distinct CDR3 sequences, about 7.3% seen once. These TCRs come from a human donor with pleural tuberculosis.

There are many counts of this clonotype. The chain joins TRBV6-2 or TRBV6-3 to TRBJ2-2; tentative D call: TRBD2 (7 bases). The CDR3 has 15 residues. Germline-derived CDR1 and CDR2 are MNHEY and SVGEGT. The V gene lost 2 bases and the J gene lost 5 bases, with 12 bases spanning the gap. The CDR3 reads CASSYAGAGTGELFF. CDR3 in DNA: TGTGCCAGCAGTTACGCGGGGGCAGGAACCGGGGAGCTGTTTTTT.

In this sample, this clonotype turned up a few times. The chain joins TRBV12-3 or TRBV12-4 to TRBJ2-7, with 8 bases lining up with TRBD2. CDR3 length: 17 amino acids. V lost 5 bases to trimming and J lost 0 bases; unmatched junction nucleotides: 12. The CDR3: CASSPRGVHTSSYEQYV. CDR3 bases: TGTGCCAGCAGTCCGCGGGGGGTCCATACGAGCTCCTACGAGCAGTACGTC.

J is TRBJ2-3 and V is TRBV11-2, with 8 bases identical to TRBD2. V shed 0 bases and J 1 base; nucleotides not matched to a gene: 3. Germline V gene lookup returns CDR1 SGHAT and CDR2 FQNNGV. This CDR3 is built from 16 residues. The DNA for the CDR3 is TGTGCCAGCAGCTTAGATCAGACTAGCGGCACAGATACGCAGTATTTT. It specifies CASSLDQTSGTDTQYF.

The rearrangement joins TRBV11-1 to TRBJ2-7, with 10 positions matching TRBD1. The V gene end was trimmed by 1 base and the J gene end by 4 bases; junction bases not matched to a gene: 4. The germline gives CDR1 SGHAT, CDR2 FQDESV (reference sequence). The CDR3 totals 15 residues. The CDR3 sequence: CASSLGQGAGYEQYF. The CDR3 nucleotides are TGTGCCAGCAGCTTAGGACAGGGGGCTGGGTACGAGCAGTACTTC.

A few counts support this clonotype. This sequence joins TRBV5-4 and TRBJ1-6, with D unresolved. Germline-derived CDR1 and CDR2 are SGHNT and YYREEE (reference sequence). Between the trimmed V and J ends, which lost 1 base and 7 bases, there was a span of 9 bases. CDR3 length: 14 residues. CDR3 in amino acids: CASSLMGGNSPLHF. DNA of the CDR3: TGTGCCAGCAGCTTGATGGGAGGCAATTCACCCCTCCACTTT. Combining the CDR3 with reference TRBV5-4 and TRBJ1-6 gives the whole variable domain ETGVTQSPTHLIKTRGQQVTLRCSSQSGHNTVSWYQQALGQGPQFIFQYYREEENGRGNFPPRFSGLQFPNYSSELNVNALELDDSALYLCASSLMGGNSPLHFGNGTRLTVT.